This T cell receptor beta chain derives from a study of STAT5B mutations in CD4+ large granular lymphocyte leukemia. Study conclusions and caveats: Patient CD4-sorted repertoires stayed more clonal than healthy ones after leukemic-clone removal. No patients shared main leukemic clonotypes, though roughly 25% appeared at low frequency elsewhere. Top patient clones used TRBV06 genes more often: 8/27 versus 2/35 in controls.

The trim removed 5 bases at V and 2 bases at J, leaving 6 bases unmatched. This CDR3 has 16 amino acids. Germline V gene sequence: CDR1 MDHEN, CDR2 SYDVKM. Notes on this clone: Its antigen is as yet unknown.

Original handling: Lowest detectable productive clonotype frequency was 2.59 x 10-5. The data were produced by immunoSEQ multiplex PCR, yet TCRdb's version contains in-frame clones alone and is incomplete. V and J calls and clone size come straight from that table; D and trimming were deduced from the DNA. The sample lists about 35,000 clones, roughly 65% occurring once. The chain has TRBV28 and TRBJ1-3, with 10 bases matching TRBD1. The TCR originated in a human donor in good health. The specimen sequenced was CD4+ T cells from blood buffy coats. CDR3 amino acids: CASSGSGTGAGNTIYF. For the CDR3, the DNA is TGTGCCAGCAGTGGTTCCGGGACAGGGGCTGGAAACACCATATATTTT.